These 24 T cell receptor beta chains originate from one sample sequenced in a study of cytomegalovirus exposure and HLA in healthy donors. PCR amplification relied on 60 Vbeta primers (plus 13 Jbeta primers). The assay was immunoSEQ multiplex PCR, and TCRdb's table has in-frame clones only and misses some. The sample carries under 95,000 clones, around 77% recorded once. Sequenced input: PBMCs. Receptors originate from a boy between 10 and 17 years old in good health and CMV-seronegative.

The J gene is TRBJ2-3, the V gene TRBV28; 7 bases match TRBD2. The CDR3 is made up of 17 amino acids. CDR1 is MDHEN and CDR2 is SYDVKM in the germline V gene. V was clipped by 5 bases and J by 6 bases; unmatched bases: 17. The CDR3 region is CASSPAGAGAILDTQYF. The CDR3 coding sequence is TGTGCCAGCAGTCCGGCTGGGGCGGGAGCCATCCTCGATACGCAGTATTTT.

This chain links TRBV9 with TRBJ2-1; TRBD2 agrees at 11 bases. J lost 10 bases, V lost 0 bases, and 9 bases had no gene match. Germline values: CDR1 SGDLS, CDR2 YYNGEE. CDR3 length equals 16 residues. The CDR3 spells CASSVGSSGGPSEQFF. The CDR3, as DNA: TGTGCCAGCAGCGTAGGATCTAGCGGGGGGCCGAGCGAGCAGTTCTTC.

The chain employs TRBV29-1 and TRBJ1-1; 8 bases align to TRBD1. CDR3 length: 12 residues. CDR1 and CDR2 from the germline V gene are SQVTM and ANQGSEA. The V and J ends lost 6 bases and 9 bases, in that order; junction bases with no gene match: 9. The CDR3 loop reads CSVNQGAHQAFF. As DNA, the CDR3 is TGCAGCGTGAACCAGGGGGCGCATCAAGCTTTCTTT.

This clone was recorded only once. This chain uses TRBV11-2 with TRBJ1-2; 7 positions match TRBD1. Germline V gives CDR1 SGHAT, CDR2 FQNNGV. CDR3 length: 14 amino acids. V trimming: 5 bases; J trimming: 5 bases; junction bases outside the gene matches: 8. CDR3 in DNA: TGTGCCAGCAGCCTCAGCTTGACAGGGTATGGCTACACCTTC. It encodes CASSLSLTGYGYTF. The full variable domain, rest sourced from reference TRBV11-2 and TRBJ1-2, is EAGVAQSPRYKIIEKRQSVAFWCNPISGHATLYWYQQILGQGPKLLIQFQNNGVVDDSQLPKDRFSAERLKGVDSTLKIQPAKLEDSAVYLCASSLSLTGYGYTFGSGTRLTVV.

The CDR3 DNA is TGTGCCAGCAGTTGGGGGGGAGATCAGCCCCAGCATTTT. This gives the protein CASSWGGDQPQHF. The V gene is TRBV27, the J gene TRBJ1-5, with D perhaps matching TRBD1 (5 bases). The length of the CDR3 is 13 residues. Germline V gives CDR1 MNHEY, CDR2 SMNVEV (reference sequence). V lost 4 bases and J 5 bases, leaving 9 bases between the germline ends.

Here the CDR3 DNA reads TGTGCCTGGAGTGTTTTACGGGTCCCCTACGAGCAGTACTTC. This translates into CAWSVLRVPYEQYF. V is TRBV30 and J is TRBJ2-7, with D uncertain. The CDR3 length is 14 residues. V dropped 0 bases and J dropped 2 bases, with 11 bases sitting between them. Germline lookup yields CDR1 GTSNPN and CDR2 SVGIG (reference sequence).

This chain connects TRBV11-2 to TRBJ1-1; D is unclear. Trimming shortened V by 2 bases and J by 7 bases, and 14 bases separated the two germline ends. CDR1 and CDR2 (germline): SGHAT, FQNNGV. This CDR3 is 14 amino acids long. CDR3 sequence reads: CASSLLRGGYEAFF. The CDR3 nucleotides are TGTGCCAGCAGCTTATTGCGGGGTGGCTATGAAGCTTTCTTT. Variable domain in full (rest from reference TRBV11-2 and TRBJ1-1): EAGVAQSPRYKIIEKRQSVAFWCNPISGHATLYWYQQILGQGPKLLIQFQNNGVVDDSQLPKDRFSAERLKGVDSTLKIQPAKLEDSAVYLCASSLLRGGYEAFFGQGTRLTVV.

CDR3 in amino acids: CASSVGLAGAKNIQYF. The DNA for the CDR3 is TGTGCCAGCAGCGTAGGACTAGCGGGGGCCAAAAACATTCAGTACTTC. The chain carries TRBV9 and TRBJ2-4; 11 bases are a match to TRBD2. J lost 1 base, V lost 0 bases, and 0 bases had no gene match. This CDR3 comprises 16 residues. The germline V gene has CDR1 SGDLS and CDR2 YYNGEE.

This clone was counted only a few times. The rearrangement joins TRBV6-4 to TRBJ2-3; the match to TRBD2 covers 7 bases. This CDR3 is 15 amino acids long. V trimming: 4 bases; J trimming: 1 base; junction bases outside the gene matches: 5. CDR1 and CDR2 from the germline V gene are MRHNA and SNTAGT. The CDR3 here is CASSAQRGGTDTQYF. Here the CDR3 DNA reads TGTGCCAGCAGTGCTCAGCGGGGCGGCACAGATACGCAGTATTTT.

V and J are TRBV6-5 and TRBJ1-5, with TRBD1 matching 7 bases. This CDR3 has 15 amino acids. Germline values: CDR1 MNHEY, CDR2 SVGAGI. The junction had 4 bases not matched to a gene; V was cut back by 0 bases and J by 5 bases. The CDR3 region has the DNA TGTGCCAGCAGTTACTCGGCAGGGGGTCATCAGCCCCAGCATTTT. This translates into CASSYSAGGHQPQHF.

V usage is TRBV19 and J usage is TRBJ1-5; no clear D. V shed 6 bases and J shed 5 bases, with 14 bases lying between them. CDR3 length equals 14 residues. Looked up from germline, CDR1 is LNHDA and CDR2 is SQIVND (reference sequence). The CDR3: CASRPARRDQPQHF. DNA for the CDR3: TGTGCCAGTAGACCCGCCAGGAGGGATCAGCCCCAGCATTTT.

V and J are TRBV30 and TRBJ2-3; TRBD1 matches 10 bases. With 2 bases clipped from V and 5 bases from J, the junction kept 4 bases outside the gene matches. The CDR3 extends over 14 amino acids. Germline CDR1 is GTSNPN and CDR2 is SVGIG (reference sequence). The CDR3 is CAWSRGQGEDTQYF. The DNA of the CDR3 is TGTGCCTGGAGTCGAGGACAGGGGGAAGATACGCAGTATTTT. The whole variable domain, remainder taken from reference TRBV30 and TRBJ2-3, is SQTIHQWPATLVQPVGSPLSLECTVEGTSNPNLYWYRQAAGRGLQLLFYSVGIGQISSEVPQNLSASRPQDRQFILSSKKLLLSDSGFYLCAWSRGQGEDTQYFGPGTRLTVL.

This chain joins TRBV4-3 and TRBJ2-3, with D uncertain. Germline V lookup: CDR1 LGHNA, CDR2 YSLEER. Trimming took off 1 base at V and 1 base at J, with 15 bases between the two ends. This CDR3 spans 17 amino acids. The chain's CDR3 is CASSQGSRPAGTDTQYF. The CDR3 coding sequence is TGCGCCAGCAGCCAAGGATCCCGCCCCGCGGGCACAGATACGCAGTATTTT.

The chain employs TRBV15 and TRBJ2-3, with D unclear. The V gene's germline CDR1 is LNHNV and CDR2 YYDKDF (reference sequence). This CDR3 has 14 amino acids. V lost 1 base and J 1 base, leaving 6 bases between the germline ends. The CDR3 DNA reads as TGTGCCACCAGCAGAGCTGTCGGCACAGATACGCAGTATTTT. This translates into CATSRAVGTDTQYF.

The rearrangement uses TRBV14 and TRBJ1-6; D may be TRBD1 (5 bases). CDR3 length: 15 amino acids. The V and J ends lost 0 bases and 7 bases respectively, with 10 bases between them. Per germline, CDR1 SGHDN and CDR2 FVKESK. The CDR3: CASSQEGHKNSPLHF. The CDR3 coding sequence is TGTGCCAGCAGCCAAGAGGGGCACAAGAATTCACCCCTCCACTTT.

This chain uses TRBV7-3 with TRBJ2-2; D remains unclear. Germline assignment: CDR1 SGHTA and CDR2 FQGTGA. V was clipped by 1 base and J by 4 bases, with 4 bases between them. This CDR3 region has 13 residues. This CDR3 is CASSLIRTGELFF. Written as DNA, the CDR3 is TGTGCCAGCAGCTTAATCCGCACCGGGGAGCTGTTTTTT.

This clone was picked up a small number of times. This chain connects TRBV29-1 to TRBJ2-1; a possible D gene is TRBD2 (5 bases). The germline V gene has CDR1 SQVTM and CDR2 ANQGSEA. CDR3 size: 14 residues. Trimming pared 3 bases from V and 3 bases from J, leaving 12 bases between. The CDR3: CSVEVERRYNEQFF. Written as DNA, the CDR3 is TGCAGCGTTGAGGTCGAGCGGCGCTACAATGAGCAGTTCTTC.

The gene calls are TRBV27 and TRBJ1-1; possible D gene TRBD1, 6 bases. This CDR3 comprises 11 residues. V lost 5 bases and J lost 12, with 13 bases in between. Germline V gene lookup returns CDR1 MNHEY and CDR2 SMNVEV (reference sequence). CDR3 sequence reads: CASSTGFRPFF. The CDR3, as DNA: TGTGCCAGCAGTACAGGGTTTAGGCCTTTCTTT.

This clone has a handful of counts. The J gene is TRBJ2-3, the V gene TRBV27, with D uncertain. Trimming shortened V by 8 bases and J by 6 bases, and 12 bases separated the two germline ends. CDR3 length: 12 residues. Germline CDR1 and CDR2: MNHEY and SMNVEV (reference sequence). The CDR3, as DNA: TGTGCCAGCGGTAGACTGGCGGATACGCAGTATTTT. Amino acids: CASGRLADTQYF.

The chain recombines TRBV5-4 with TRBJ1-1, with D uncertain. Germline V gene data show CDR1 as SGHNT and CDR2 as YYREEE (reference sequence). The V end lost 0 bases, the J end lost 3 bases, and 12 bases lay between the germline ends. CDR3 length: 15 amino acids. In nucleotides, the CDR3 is TGTGCCAGCAGCTTGGCTCGGGGTCTGGACACTGAAGCTTTCTTT. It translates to CASSLARGLDTEAFF.

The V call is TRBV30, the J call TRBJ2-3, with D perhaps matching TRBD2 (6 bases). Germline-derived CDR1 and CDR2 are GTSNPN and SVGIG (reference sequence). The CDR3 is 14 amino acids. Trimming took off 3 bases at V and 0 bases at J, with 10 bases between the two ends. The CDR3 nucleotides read TGTGCCTGGAGCGCCGGGACTAGCACAGATACGCAGTATTTT. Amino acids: CAWSAGTSTDTQYF.

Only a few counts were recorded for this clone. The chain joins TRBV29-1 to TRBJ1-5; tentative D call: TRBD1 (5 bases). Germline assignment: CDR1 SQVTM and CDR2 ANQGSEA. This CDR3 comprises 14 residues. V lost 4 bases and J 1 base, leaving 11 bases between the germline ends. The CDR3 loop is CSVGGTKSNQPQHF. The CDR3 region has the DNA TGCAGCGTTGGCGGGACGAAGAGCAATCAGCCCCAGCATTTT.

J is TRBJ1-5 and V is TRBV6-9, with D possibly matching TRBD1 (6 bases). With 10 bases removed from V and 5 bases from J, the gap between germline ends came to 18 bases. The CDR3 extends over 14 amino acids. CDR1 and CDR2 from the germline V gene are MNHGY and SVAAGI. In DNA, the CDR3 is TGTGCCATGGGGGGGCAGGGACGTGATCAGCCCCAGCATTTT. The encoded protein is CAMGGQGRDQPQHF.

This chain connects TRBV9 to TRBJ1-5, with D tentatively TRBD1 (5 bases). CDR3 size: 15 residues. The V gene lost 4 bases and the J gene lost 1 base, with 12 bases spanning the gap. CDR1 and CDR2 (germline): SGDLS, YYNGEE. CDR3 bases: TGTGCCAGCAGCTTAGGCGGGGGAAGCAATCAGCCCCAGCATTTT. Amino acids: CASSLGGGSNQPQHF.